A selection of T cell receptor beta chains follows, all from one sample in a study of neurological immune-mediated disorders. TCRdb re-analysed the 5' RACE reads in MiXCR, keeping a single row per CDR3 protein. The sample has about 50,000 distinct CDR3 sequences; around 3.1% are singletons. The specimen sequenced was PBMCs. All receptors come from a man aged 35 to 55 with multiple sclerosis. CDR3s include the opening cysteine and the closing phenylalanine or tryptophan. Fields, in order: D gene, CDR3 length, clone size, V gene, J gene, CDR3 protein, CDR3 DNA. The D gene is left open where the match is weak. Only some rows state a clone size, as once, few, many or a class for expanded clones.

TRBD1	15	few	TRBV9	TRBJ1-5	CASSGTGVGNQPQHF	TGTGCCAGCAGCGGGACAGGGGTTGGCAATCAGCCCCAGCATTTT
TRBD1	14	many	TRBV18	TRBJ2-3	CASSLTGGPDTQYF	TGTGCCAGCTCACTGACAGGGGGCCCAGATACGCAGTATTTT
TRBD1	13	many	TRBV12-3/TRBV12-4	TRBJ2-7	CASSWQGAGEQYF	TGTGCCAGCAGTTGGCAGGGGGCCGGCGAGCAGTACTTC
NA	17	many	TRBV14	TRBJ1-1	CASSHLKGRGKNTEAFF	TGTGCCAGCAGCCACCTTAAAGGTAGAGGGAAGAACACTGAAGCTTTCTTT
TRBD2	15	NA	TRBV7-2	TRBJ2-5	CASSPAGRGVGTQYF	TGTGCCAGCAGCCCGGCCGGGCGGGGGGTCGGGACCCAGTACTTC
NA	14	many	TRBV7-9	TRBJ2-1	CASSFPGEYNEQFF	TGTGCCAGCAGCTTCCCGGGGGAGTACAATGAGCAGTTCTTC
NA	12	many	TRBV29-1	TRBJ2-7	CSAGTRSYEQYF	TGCAGCGCCGGGACACGCTCCTACGAGCAGTACTTC
NA	15	many	TRBV12-3/TRBV12-4	TRBJ1-4	CASSFSTAPNEKLFF	TGTGCCAGCAGTTTTTCGACAGCTCCCAATGAAAAACTGTTTTTT
NA	15	many	TRBV6-5	TRBJ1-6	CASSYSNGGKNALHF	TGTGCCAGCAGTTACTCGAACGGGGGTAAGAATGCCCTCCACTTT
TRBD1	16	many	TRBV2	TRBJ2-5	CASSLSGQIGPETQYF	TGTGCCAGCAGTTTATCGGGACAGATCGGGCCAGAGACCCAGTACTTC
NA	13	NA	TRBV18	TRBJ1-1	CASSLEREGEAFF	TGTGCCAGCTCACTGGAAAGGGAGGGTGAAGCTTTCTTT